These T cell receptor beta chains were read from a single sample in a study of blood T cell repertoires in COVID-19. Only in-frame clones appear in the TCRdb table, and some are missing; sequencing was by immunoSEQ multiplex PCR. The repertoire includes hundreds of thousands of clones, 86% of them detected once, and approximately 3.3% sits in the top ten. Sequencing input: PBMCs or T cells enriched from blood (not recorded which). These receptors were collected from a woman aged 50 to 65 in a cohort exposed to, infected with or recovered from COVID-19 (not recorded which). The conserved cysteine and the conserved F or W are not part of the CDR3 here. Where a row states a size, it is once, few, many or the class of an expanded clone; other rows omit it.

TRBJ2-7	NA	TRBV15	ATSRGRGGQY
TRBJ1-6	NA	TRBV4-3	ASSQGTGNSPLH
TRBJ1-2	NA	TRBV19	ATGRRYGYT
TRBJ2-1	NA	TRBV3-1/TRBV3-2	ASSQESPGEMSRNEQF
TRBJ1-1	NA	TRBV7-5	ARSLGVGGISDTEAF
TRBJ2-5	NA	TRBV11-1	ASSARRGGWETQY
TRBJ1-5	NA	TRBV19	ASSPQGGQPQH
TRBJ1-1	few	TRBV29-1	SVAEATEAF
TRBJ2-5	NA	TRBV7-8	ASSFREQETQY
TRBJ2-3	NA	TRBV20-1	SASKAGGTRDDTQY
TRBJ2-7	NA	TRBV11-2	ASSRRGGYSYEQY
TRBJ1-2	NA	TRBV7-2	ASSLAADRLGYT
TRBJ1-4	NA	TRBV9	ASSTQGTNEKLF
TRBJ1-6	NA	TRBV7-4	ASSLAQGEGSPLH
TRBJ2-3	NA	TRBV7-9	ASSPDGTISTDTQY
TRBJ2-2	NA	TRBV6-5	ASAAGQGATGELF
TRBJ2-1	NA	TRBV20-1	SASPSGGFYNEQF
TRBJ2-1	NA	TRBV29-1	SVEGGYNEQF
TRBJ2-2	NA	TRBV19	ASSTRQGIPGELF
TRBJ2-2	NA	TRBV7-9	ASSFGAANTGELF
TRBJ2-3	NA	TRBV4-2	ASSQDPSGGAVTDTQY
TRBJ1-1	NA	TRBV6-5	ASSYRTLNTEAF
TRBJ2-1	NA	TRBV29-1	SVDLTYNEQF
TRBJ1-2	once	TRBV19	ASSRSDRGFSANYGYT
TRBJ1-2	once	TRBV28	ASSLFGVGGGTANYGYT
TRBJ1-3	NA	TRBV19	ASRSEGNTIY
TRBJ1-5	NA	TRBV12-5	ASGLERNQPQH
TRBJ1-6	NA	TRBV4-1	ASSQEASSYNSPLH
TRBJ1-5	NA	TRBV5-5	ASSLVWAGGGQPQH
TRBJ1-1	NA	TRBV7-2	ASSSFARVVDTEAF
TRBJ2-5	NA	TRBV6-5	ASSKDRGLRETQY
TRBJ1-2	NA	TRBV18	ASSLSRSGIGNYGYT
TRBJ1-2	NA	TRBV7-9	ASSPRTGVDYGYT
TRBJ1-6	NA	TRBV30	AWSDGQSYNSPLH
TRBJ1-6	NA	TRBV5-5	ASSLDRGRYNSPLH
TRBJ1-4	few	TRBV19	ATRGGTWSEKLF
TRBJ1-2	NA	TRBV5-6	ASSIGSREGDYGYT
TRBJ2-5	once	TRBV18	ASSPRGLAGTETQY
TRBJ2-3	few	TRBV6-5	ASSYSSSGGTDTQY
TRBJ1-1	NA	TRBV28	ASSSGLNTEAF
TRBJ1-2	NA	TRBV1	TSSPHSPGGSGYT